The clone carrying this T cell receptor beta chain was seen more than once but under ten times. This sample was included in a study of blood T cell repertoires in COVID-19. Turning to the study itself: Samples came from the United States, Italy and Spain, spanning acute and convalescent COVID-19. From T cells, B-cell-depleted T cells, or PBMCs came the material, which was cDNA or gDNA.

Authors' methods: Scientists estimated how many nucleated cells there were by amplifying reference gene primers. This table comes from immunoSEQ multiplex PCR, and its TCRdb copy is limited to in-frame clones, with some not included. V, J and clone size reflect that table, while D and trimming were determined from the DNA. The sample lists tens of thousands of clones; around four fifths were seen once. Material for sequencing was peripheral blood. The receptor comes from a man over 45 with acute or convalescent COVID-19.

CDR3: CASSPPVLGGTGNTIYF. The CDR3 nucleotides read TGTGCCAGCTCACCACCGGTGCTGGGGGGGACTGGAAACACCATATATTTT. The rearrangement links TRBV18 to TRBJ1-3, with D maybe TRBD1 (5 bases). Germline V gene lookup returns CDR1 KGHSH and CDR2 LQKENI. Trimming left V 0 bases short and J 2 bases short, with 14 bases between. This CDR3 contains 17 residues. Filled out from reference TRBV18 and TRBJ1-3, the complete variable domain reads NAGVMQNPRHLVRRRGQEARLRCSPMKGHSHVYWYRQLPEEGLKFMVYLQKENIIDESGMPKERFSAEFPKEGPSILRIQQVVRGDSAAYFCASSPPVLGGTGNTIYFGEGSWLTVV.